These 4 T cell receptor beta chains were all obtained from the same sample, sequenced in a study of identical twins (dated by TCRdb to 2016 to 2018). The library was made by 5' RACE. The listed sequencing device is Illumina HiSeq 2000. TCRdb reran the public reads through fastp at Q25 and MiXCR, keeping productive beta chains. Rows are combined by CDR3 protein, so each entry shows the most common genes and DNA. The sample table holds about 530,000 distinct CDR3 sequences, of which around 15% were seen once. 0.44% of the sample is taken by the ten largest. The data also belong to a second study, concerning yellow fever vaccine responses in identical twins.

Sequenced sample: CD4+ T cells sorted from blood. Receptor source: a woman between 18 and 29 years old in good health.

This chain connects TRBV7-7 to TRBJ2-5; 8 positions agree with TRBD2. Per the germline V gene, CDR1 is SSHAT and CDR2 is FNYEAQ (reference sequence). The CDR3 has 15 residues. V trimming: 4 bases; J trimming: 3 bases; junction bases outside the gene matches: 7. The CDR3, as DNA: TGTGCCAGCAGCTCGGCGCGGGGGGAAAAAGAGACCCAGTACTTC. The encoded protein is CASSSARGEKETQYF.

The J gene is TRBJ1-1, the V gene TRBV29-1; the D is unclear. The CDR3 is 11 amino acids. Trimming stripped 3 bases from V and 3 bases from J, with 5 bases between. Germline assignment: CDR1 SQVTM and CDR2 ANQGSEA. CDR3 amino acids: CSVEVDTEAFF. The CDR3 nucleotides are TGCAGCGTTGAGGTGGACACTGAAGCTTTCTTT.

This clonotype was observed a few times. This chain uses TRBV7-9 with TRBJ2-2, with TRBD2 matching over 9 bases. V shed 2 bases, J shed 6 bases, and the junction held 4 bases outside the gene matches. The CDR3 length is 15 residues. Germline CDR1 reads SEHNR; CDR2 reads FQNEAQ (reference sequence). The CDR3 coding sequence is TGTGCCAGCAGCTTATCCACTAGCGGGCCCGGGGAGCTGTTTTTT. Translated: CASSLSTSGPGELFF.

This clonotype was seen more than once but under ten times. As DNA, the CDR3 is TGTGCCAGCAGCCAAGGTCGGCGGGGGGGCCTAGTGACCGGGGAGCTGTTTTTT. Amino acid sequence: CASSQGRRGGLVTGELFF. This chain joins TRBV3-1 and TRBJ2-2; TRBD2 agrees at 9 bases. The V segment lost 1 base and the J segment 5 bases; nucleotides outside the gene matches: 11. The CDR3 length is 18 residues. Germline V gives CDR1 LGHDT, CDR2 YNNKEL (reference sequence).